The 5 T cell receptor beta chains below come from one sample, sequenced in a study of T cell repertoires in cytomegalovirus infection. Each CDR3 protein gets one entry after TCRdb re-called the reads with MiXCR. Of fewer than 550,000 distinct CDR3 sequences in the sample, approximately 25% are singletons; the top ten hold approximately 13%. Sequencing used PBMCs. The receptors come from a human donor in good health (CMV status not recorded). Some clones in this sample may be carry-over from other donors' samples.

This chain links TRBV5-4 with TRBJ2-2, with a tentative D call TRBD2 (6 bases). Germline V gene lookup returns CDR1 SGHNT and CDR2 YYREEE (reference sequence). The CDR3 has 14 residues. V lost 2 bases and J lost 7, with 12 bases in between. The chain's CDR3 is CASSLTGEHGELFF. The DNA of the CDR3 is TGTGCCAGCAGCTTAACGGGAGAGCACGGGGAGCTGTTTTTT.

This clonotype occurred many times. The genes are TRBV7-2 and TRBJ2-3; tentatively, D is TRBD2 (7 bases). Germline loops: CDR1 SGHTA, CDR2 FQGNSA. The CDR3 covers 17 residues. V dropped 6 bases and J dropped 0 bases, with 19 bases sitting between them. The CDR3 is CASRSTGLAASTDTQYF. DNA for the CDR3: TGTGCCAGCAGATCAACAGGGCTAGCGGCAAGCACAGATACGCAGTATTTT.

The chain is built from TRBV20-1 and TRBJ1-4; D is undetermined. Germline V gene data show CDR1 as DFQATT and CDR2 as SNEGSKA (reference sequence). The CDR3 extends over 17 amino acids. Trimming left V 6 bases short and J 0 bases short, with 20 bases between. CDR3 amino acids: CSAAGVVLGSTNEKLFF. The CDR3 DNA reads as TGCAGTGCCGCCGGGGTTGTGTTGGGGTCAACTAATGAAAAACTGTTTTTT.

This sequence joins TRBV4-3 and TRBJ1-6; D call uncertain. CDR3 length equals 15 residues. V lost 0 bases, J lost 9 bases, and 12 bases lay in between. CDR1 and CDR2 (germline): LGHNA, YSLEER. In DNA form, the CDR3 reads TGCGCCAGCAGCCAAGATAAATTCGAGGCTTCACCCCTCCACTTT. It encodes CASSQDKFEASPLHF.

This rearrangement joins TRBV3-1 to TRBJ2-3; D might be TRBD2 (6 bases). CDR1 LGHDT and CDR2 YNNKEL come from the germline V gene (reference sequence). The CDR3 has 14 residues. The V and J ends lost 1 base and 4 bases respectively, with 9 bases between them. CDR3 bases: TGTGCCAGCAGCCAAGCGGGGGTGGCAGATACGCAGTATTTT. Translating it yields CASSQAGVADTQYF.